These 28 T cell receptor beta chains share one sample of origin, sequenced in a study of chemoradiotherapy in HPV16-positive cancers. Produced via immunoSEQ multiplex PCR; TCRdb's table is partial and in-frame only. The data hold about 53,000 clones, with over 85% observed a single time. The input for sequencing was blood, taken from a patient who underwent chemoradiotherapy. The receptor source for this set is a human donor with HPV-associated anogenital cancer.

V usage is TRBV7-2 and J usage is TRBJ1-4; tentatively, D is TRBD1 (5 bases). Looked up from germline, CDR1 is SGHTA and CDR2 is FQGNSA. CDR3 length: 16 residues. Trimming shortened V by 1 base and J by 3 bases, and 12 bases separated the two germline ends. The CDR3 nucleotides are TGTGCCAGCAGCTTAGTATATGGGGGGGCTAATGAAAAACTGTTTTTT. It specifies CASSLVYGGANEKLFF.

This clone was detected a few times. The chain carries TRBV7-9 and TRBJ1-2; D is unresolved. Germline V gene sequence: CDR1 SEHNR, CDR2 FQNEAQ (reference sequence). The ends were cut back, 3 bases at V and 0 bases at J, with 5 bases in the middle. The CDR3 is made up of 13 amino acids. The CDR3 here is CASSFETNYGYTF. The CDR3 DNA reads TGTGCCAGCAGCTTTGAGACTAACTATGGCTACACCTTC. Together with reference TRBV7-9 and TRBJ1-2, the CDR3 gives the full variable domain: DTGVSQNPRHKITKRGQNVTFRCDPISEHNRLYWYRQTLGQGPEFLTYFQNEAQLEKSRLLSDRFSAERPKGSFSTLEIQRTEQGDSAMYLCASSFETNYGYTFGSGTRLTVV.

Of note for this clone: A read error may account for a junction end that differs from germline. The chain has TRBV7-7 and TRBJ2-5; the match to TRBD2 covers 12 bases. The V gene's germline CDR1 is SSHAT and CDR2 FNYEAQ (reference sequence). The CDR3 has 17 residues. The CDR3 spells CASSAEASGRARETQYF. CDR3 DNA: TGTGCTAGCAGCGCAGAGGCTAGCGGGAGGGCCCGGGAGACCCAGTACTTC.

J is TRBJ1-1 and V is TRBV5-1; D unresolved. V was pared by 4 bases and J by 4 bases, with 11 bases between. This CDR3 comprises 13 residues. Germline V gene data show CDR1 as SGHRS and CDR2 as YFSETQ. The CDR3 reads CASSDVVGTEAFF. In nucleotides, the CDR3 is TGCGCCAGCAGCGATGTGGTAGGCACTGAAGCTTTCTTT.

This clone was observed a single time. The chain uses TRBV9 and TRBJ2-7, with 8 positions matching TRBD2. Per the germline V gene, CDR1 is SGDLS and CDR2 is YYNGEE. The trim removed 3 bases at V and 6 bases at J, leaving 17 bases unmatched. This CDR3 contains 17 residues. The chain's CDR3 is CASSAPGGGTPTAEQYF. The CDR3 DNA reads TGTGCCAGCAGCGCCCCCGGGGGGGGGACCCCCACTGCCGAGCAGTACTTC.

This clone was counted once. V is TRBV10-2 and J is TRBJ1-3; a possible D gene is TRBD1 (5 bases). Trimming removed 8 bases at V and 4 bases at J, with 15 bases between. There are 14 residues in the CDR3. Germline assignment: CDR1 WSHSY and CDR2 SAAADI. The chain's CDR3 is CASGGGDSGNTIYF. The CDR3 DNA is TGCGCCAGCGGCGGAGGGGATTCAGGAAACACCATATATTTT.

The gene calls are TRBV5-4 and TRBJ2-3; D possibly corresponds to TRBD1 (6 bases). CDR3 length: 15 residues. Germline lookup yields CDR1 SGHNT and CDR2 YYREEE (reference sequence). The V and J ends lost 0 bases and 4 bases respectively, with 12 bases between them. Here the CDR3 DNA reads TGTGCCAGCAGCTTGGAGGGACAAGGTTCAGATACGCAGTATTTT. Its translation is CASSLEGQGSDTQYF.

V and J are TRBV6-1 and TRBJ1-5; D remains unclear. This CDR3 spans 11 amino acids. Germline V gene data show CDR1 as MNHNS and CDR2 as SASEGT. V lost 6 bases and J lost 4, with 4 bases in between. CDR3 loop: CASSANQPQHF. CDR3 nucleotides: TGTGCCAGCAGCGCTAATCAGCCCCAGCATTTT.

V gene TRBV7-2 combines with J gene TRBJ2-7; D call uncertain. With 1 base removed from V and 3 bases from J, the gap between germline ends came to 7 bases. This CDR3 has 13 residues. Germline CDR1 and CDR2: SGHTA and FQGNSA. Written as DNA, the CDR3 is TGTGCCAGCAGCTTAGATCCGTTCTACGAGCAGTACTTC. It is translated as CASSLDPFYEQYF.

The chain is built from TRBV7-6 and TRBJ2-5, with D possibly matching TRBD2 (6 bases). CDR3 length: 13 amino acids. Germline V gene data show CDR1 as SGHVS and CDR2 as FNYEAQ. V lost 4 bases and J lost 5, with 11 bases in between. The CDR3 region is CASSSSGVETQYF. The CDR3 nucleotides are TGTGCCAGCAGCTCCTCGGGGGTGGAGACCCAGTACTTC.

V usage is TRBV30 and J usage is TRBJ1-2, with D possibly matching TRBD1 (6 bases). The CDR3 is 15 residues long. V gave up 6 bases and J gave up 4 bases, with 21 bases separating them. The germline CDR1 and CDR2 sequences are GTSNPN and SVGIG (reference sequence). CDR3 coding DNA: TGTGCCTGTCCCCGTGGGGGGCAGGCGCTCTATGGCTACACCTTC. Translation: CACPRGGQALYGYTF.

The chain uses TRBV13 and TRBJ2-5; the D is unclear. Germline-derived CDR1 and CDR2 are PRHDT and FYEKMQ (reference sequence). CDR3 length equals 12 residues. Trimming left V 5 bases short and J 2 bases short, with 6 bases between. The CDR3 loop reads CASSVAQETQYF. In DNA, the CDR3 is TGTGCCAGCAGCGTAGCACAAGAGACCCAGTACTTC.

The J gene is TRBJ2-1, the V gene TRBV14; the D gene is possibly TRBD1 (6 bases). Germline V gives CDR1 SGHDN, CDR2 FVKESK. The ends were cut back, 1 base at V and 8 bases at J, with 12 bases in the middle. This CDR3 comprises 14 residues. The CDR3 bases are TGTGCCAGCAGCCAAGTTCAGGGGATGGATGAGCAGTTCTTC. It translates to CASSQVQGMDEQFF.

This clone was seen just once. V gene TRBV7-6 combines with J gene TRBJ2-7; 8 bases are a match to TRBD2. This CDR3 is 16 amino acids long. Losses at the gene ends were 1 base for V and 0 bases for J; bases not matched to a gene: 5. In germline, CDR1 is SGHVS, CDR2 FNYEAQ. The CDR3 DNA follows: TGTGCCAGCAGCTTAGGGGGCGGGGGGCCCTCCTACGAGCAGTACTTC. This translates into CASSLGGGGPSYEQYF.

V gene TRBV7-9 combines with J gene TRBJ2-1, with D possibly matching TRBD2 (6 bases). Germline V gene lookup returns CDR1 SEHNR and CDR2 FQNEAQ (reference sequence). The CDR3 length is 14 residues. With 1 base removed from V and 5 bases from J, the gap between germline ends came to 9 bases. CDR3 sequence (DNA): TGTGCCAGCAGCTTAGGGGGACTCGACAATGAGCAGTTCTTC. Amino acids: CASSLGGLDNEQFF.

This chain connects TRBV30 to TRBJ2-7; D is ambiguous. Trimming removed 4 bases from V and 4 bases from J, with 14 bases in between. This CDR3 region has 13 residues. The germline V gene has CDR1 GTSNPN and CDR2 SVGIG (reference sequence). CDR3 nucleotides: TGTGCCTGGACTCAACCGAATTTGTACGAGCAGTACTTC. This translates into CAWTQPNLYEQYF.

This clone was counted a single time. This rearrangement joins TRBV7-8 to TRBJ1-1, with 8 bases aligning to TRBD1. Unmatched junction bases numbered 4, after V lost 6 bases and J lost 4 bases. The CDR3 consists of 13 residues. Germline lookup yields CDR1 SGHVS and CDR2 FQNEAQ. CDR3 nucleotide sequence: TGTGCCAGCAGGCGCGACAGGGGCACTGAAGCTTTCTTT. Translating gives CASRRDRGTEAFF.

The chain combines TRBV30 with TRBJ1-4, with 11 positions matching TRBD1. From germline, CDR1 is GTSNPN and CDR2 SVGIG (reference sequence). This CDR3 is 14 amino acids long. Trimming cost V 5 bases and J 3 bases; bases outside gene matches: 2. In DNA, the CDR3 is TGTGCCTGGCTGGGACAGGGGGCTAATGAAAAACTGTTTTTT. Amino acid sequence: CAWLGQGANEKLFF.

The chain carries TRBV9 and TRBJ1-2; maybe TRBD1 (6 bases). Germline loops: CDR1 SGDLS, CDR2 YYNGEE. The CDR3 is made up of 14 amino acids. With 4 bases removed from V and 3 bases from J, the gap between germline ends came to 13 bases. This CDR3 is CASSSTRGDYGYTF. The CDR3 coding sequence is TGTGCCAGCAGCTCCACCAGGGGTGACTATGGCTACACCTTC.

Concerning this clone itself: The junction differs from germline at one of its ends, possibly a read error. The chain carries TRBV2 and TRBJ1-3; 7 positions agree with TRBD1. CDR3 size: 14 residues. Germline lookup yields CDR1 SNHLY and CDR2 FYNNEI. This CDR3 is CASSQGQKGSTIYF. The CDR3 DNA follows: TGTGCCAGCAGTCAGGGACAGAAGGGAAGCACCATATATTTT.

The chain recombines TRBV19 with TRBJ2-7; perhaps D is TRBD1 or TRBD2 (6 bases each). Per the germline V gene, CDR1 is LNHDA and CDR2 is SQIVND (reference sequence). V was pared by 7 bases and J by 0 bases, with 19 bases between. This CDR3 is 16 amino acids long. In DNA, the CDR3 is TGTGCCAGTACCCCTAGGGGGGCAGGGAACTCCTACGAGCAGTACTTC. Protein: CASTPRGAGNSYEQYF.

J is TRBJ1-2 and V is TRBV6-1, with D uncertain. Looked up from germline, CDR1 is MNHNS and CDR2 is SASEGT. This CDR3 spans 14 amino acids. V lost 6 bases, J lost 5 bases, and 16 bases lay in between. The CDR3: CASSGQRIEYGYTF. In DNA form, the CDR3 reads TGTGCCAGCAGCGGGCAAAGGATTGAATATGGCTACACCTTC.

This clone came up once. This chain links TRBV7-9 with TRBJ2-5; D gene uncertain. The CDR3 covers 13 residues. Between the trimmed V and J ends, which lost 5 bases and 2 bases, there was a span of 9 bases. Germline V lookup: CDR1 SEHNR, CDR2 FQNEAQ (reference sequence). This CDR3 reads CASSPPGQETQYF. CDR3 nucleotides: TGTGCCAGCAGCCCCCCCGGGCAAGAGACCCAGTACTTC.

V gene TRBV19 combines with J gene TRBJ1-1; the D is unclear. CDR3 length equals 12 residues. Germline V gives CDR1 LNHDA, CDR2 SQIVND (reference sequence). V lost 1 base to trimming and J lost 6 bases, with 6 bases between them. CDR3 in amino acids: CASSIVGAEAFF. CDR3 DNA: TGTGCCAGTAGTATAGTTGGGGCTGAAGCTTTCTTT.

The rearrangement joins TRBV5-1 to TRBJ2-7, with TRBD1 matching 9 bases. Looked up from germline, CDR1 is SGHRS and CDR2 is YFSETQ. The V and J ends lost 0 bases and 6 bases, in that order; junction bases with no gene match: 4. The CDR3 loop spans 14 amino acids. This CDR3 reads CASSLGGQGGEQYF. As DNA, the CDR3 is TGCGCCAGCAGCTTGGGGGGACAGGGTGGCGAGCAGTACTTC.

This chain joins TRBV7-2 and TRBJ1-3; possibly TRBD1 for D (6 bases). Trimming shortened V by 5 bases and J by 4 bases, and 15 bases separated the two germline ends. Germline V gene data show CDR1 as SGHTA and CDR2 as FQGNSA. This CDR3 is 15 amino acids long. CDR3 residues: CASSRGQAGGNTIYF. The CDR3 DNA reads TGTGCCAGCAGCCGGGGGCAAGCGGGGGGAAACACCATATATTTT.

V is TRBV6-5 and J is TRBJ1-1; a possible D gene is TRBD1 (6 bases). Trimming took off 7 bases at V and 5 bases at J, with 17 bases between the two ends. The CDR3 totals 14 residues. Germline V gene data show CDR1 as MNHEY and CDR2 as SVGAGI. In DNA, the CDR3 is TGTGCCAGCATACAGACTTGGGGGCGAACTGAAGCTTTCTTT. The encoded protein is CASIQTWGRTEAFF.

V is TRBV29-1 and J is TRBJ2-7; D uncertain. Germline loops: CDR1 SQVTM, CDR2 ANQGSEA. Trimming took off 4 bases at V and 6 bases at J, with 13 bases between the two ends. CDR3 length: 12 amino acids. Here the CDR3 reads CSVAGVPGEQYF. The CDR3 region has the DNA TGCAGCGTTGCAGGCGTTCCGGGCGAGCAGTACTTC.